This T cell receptor beta chain was retrieved from a study of T cell responses to AZD1222 COVID-19 vaccine. The germline V gene encodes CDR1 SGDLS and CDR2 YYNGEE. V shed 3 bases, J shed 0 bases, and the junction held 3 bases outside the gene matches. The CDR3 consists of 16 residues. The assay was immunoSEQ multiplex PCR, and TCRdb's table has in-frame clones only and misses some. The sample records fewer than 200,000 clones, about 90% being singletons. This receptor was obtained from an adult in good health. V is TRBV9 and J is TRBJ2-6; TRBD1 matches 7 bases. The specimen was peripheral blood, collected on day 0 of AZD1222 vaccination. The CDR3 reads CASSEDRFSGANVLTF. In DNA form, the CDR3 reads TGTGCCAGCAGCGAGGACAGGTTCTCTGGGGCCAACGTCCTGACTTTC.